One T cell receptor beta chain is described in this entry. Antigen unknown. CDR1 and CDR2 from the germline V gene are KGHSY and FQNENV. Trimming cost V 0 bases and J 3 bases, with 8 bases left between them. The CDR3 covers 14 residues. The data derive from a study of blood T cells in healthy people across ages. Study-wide context: Template switching picked up about one barcoded beta molecule for each two T cells.

The second PCR ran roughly 6 to 11 cycles with a sample-barcoded 5' primer and J-beta primers. TCRdb reprocessed the 5' RACE reads with MiXCR, giving one entry per CDR3 protein. The profile covers around 1,600,000 distinct CDR3 sequences, with roughly 43% appearing a single time and less than 5% taken by the ten largest. Whole-study results and caveats: Naive and antigen-experienced cells were not separated, limiting conclusive comparison.

The receptor was isolated from a woman aged 18 to 35 in good health. The chain recombines TRBV16 with TRBJ1-2; no clear D. The sequencing input was blood. The CDR3 region has the DNA TGTGCCAGCAGCCAATCTGGGGTTCACTATGGCTACACCTTC. Translation: CASSQSGVHYGYTF.